This T cell receptor (beta chain) originates from a study of T cell changes during pregnancy in multiple sclerosis. Method: immunoSEQ multiplex PCR; TCRdb's copy keeps in-frame clones and lacks some. The repertoire consists of roughly 88,000 clones, with roughly 90% occurring once and the leading ten covering less than 2%. CDR1 is KGHSH, CDR2 LQKENI, per germline. This CDR3 is 14 amino acids long. V dropped 4 bases and J dropped 4; count of bases not matched to a gene: 4. The sample in question was peripheral blood, obtained in the first trimester of pregnancy. This TCR was recovered from a female donor with multiple sclerosis, enrolled in a pregnancy study. The V and J genes are TRBV18 and TRBJ1-1, with TRBD1 identical over 9 bases. DNA of the CDR3: TGTGCCAGCTCACTATCGGACAGGGGCACTGAAGCTTTCTTT. This codes for CASSLSDRGTEAFF.